One sample yielded the 3 T cell receptor beta chains listed below, sequenced in a study of CD8 T cells in Susac syndrome. Random hexamers served to reverse transcribe roughly 0.45 to 1 ug RNA. TCRdb processed the immunoSEQ multiplex PCR reads anew with MiXCR; each CDR3 protein has one entry. Among 95,000 to 150,000 distinct CDR3 sequences listed, 95% to 96% were seen once. The sequencing sample was made of CD4+ T cells from PBMCs. The source is a human donor with Susac syndrome.

J is TRBJ1-2 and V is TRBV4-2; D perhaps matches TRBD1 (5 bases). V was clipped by 1 base and J by 4 bases, with 16 bases between them. The CDR3 spans 16 residues. Germline V gives CDR1 LGHNA, CDR2 YNFKEQ. The CDR3: CASSQGQGDLSYGYTF. Here the CDR3 DNA reads TGTGCCAGCAGCCAAGGGCAGGGAGATCTCAGCTATGGCTACACCTTC.

The chain employs TRBV20-1 and TRBJ2-7; 11 bases match TRBD1. The length of the CDR3 is 13 residues. V was pared by 3 bases and J by 7 bases, with 5 bases of the junction left unmatched. CDR1 is DFQATT and CDR2 is SNEGSKA in the germline V gene (reference sequence). The CDR3 protein is CSASGQGAWEQYF. CDR3 coding DNA: TGCAGTGCTAGCGGACAGGGGGCGTGGGAGCAGTACTTC.

This chain uses TRBV29-1 with TRBJ1-1; D is undetermined. Germline V CDR1 and CDR2: SQVTM, ANQGSEA. This CDR3 has 13 residues. CDR3 sequence: CSDLLQLDTEAFF. The DNA for the CDR3 is TGCAGTGATCTTTTGCAGCTAGACACTGAAGCTTTCTTT.